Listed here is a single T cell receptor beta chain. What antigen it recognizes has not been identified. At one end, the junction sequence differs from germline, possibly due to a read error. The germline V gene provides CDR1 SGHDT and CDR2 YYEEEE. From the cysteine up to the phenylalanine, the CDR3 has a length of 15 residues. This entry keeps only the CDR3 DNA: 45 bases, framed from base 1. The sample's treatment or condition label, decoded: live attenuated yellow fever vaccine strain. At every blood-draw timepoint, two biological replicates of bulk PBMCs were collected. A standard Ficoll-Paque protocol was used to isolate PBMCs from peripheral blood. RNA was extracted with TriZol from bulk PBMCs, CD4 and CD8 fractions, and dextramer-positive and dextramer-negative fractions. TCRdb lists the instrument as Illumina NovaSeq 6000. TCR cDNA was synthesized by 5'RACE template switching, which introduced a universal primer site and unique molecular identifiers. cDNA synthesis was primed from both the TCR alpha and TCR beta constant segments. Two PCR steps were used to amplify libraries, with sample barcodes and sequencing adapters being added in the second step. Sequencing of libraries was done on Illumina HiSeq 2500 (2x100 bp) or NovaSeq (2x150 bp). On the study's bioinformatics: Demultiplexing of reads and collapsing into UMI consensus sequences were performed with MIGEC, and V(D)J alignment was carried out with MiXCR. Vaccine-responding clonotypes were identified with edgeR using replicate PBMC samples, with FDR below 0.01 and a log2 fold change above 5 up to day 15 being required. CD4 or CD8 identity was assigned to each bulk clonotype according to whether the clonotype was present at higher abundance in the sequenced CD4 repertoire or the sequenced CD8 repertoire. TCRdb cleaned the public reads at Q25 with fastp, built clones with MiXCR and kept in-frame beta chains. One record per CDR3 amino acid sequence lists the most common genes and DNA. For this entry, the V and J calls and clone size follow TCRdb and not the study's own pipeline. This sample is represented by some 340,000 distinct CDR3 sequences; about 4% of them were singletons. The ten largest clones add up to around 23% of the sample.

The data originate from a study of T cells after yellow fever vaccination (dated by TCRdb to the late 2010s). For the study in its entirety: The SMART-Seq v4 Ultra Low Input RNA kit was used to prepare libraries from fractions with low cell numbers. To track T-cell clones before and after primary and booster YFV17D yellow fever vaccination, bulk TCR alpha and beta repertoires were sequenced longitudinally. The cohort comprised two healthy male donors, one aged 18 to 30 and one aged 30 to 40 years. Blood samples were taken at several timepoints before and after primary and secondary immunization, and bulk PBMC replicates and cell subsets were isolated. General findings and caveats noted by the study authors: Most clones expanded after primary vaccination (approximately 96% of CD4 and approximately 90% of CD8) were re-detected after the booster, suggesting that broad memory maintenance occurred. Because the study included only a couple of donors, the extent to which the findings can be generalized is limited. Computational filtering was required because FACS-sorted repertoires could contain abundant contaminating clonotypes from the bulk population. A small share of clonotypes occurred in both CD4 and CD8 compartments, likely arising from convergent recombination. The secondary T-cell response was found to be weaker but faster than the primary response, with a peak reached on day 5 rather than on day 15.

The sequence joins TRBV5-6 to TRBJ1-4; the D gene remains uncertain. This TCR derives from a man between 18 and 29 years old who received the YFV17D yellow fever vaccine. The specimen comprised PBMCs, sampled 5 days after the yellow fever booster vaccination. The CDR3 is CASSWGRLTNEKMFF. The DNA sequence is TGTGCCAGCAGCTGGGGTAGATTGACTAATGAAAAAATGTTTTTT.